What follows are 32 T cell receptor beta chains derived from one specimen sequenced in a study of blood T cell repertoires in COVID-19. Assay used: immunoSEQ multiplex PCR; TCRdb lists only in-frame clones, some missing. There are 150,000 to 200,000 clones in the sample; almost 85% occur only once, and 8% to 13% lies in the top ten. The sequenced sample was PBMCs or T cells enriched from blood (not recorded which). These receptors all come from a man aged 50 or older who had recovered from COVID-19.

The V gene is TRBV15, the J gene TRBJ1-2; tentative D call: TRBD1 (6 bases). Per the germline V gene, CDR1 is LNHNV and CDR2 is YYDKDF (reference sequence). This CDR3 comprises 13 residues. V was trimmed by 8 bases and J by 2 bases, leaving 12 bases between them. The CDR3 DNA follows: TGTGCCACCCGGACAGAGAACAACTATGGCTACACCTTC. Amino acids: CATRTENNYGYTF.

In nucleotides, the CDR3 is TGTGCCAGCAGCCAGGGACCGGGACAGGGAGCTGAAAAACTGTTTTTT. Amino acid sequence: CASSQGPGQGAEKLFF. The chain carries TRBV3-1 (or the pseudogene TRBV3-2) and TRBJ1-4; 9 nucleotides line up with TRBD1. Germline loops: CDR1 LGHDT, CDR2 YNNKEL (reference sequence). CDR3 length equals 16 residues. Losses at the gene ends were 3 bases for V and 7 bases for J; bases not matched to a gene: 9.

The chain's CDR3 is CATSYDRATDTQYF. CDR3 bases: TGTGCCACCTCGTACGACAGAGCCACAGATACGCAGTATTTT. The rearrangement uses TRBV14 and TRBJ2-3, with a weak D call TRBD1 (5 bases). The CDR3 covers 14 residues. Trimming removed 10 bases at V and 2 bases at J, with 16 bases between. Per the germline V gene, CDR1 is SGHDN and CDR2 is FVKESK.

The V gene is TRBV7-9, the J gene TRBJ2-7; tentative D call: TRBD1 (5 bases). The CDR3 extends over 14 amino acids. The V and J ends lost 4 bases and 5 bases respectively, with 15 bases between them. Per the germline V gene, CDR1 is SEHNR and CDR2 is FQNEAQ (reference sequence). The CDR3 region is CASSWRSLRDEQYF. CDR3 coding DNA: TGTGCCAGCAGCTGGCGGAGTCTCAGGGACGAGCAGTACTTC.

The chain combines TRBV27 with TRBJ1-4, with TRBD1 as a possible D gene (5 bases). Trimming cost V 7 bases and J 0 bases, with 12 bases left between them. The CDR3 totals 15 residues. Germline loops: CDR1 MNHEY, CDR2 SMNVEV (reference sequence). CDR3 nucleotide sequence: TGTGCCAGCATGCGGGGGATTGCAACTAATGAAAAACTGTTTTTT. It yields the protein CASMRGIATNEKLFF.

This clone was observed a few times. The rearrangement links TRBV27 to TRBJ2-1; perhaps TRBD1 as D (5 bases). The germline V gene encodes CDR1 MNHEY and CDR2 SMNVEV (reference sequence). The ends were cut back, 5 bases at V and 4 bases at J, with 9 bases in the middle. CDR3 length: 13 amino acids. CDR3 coding DNA: TGTGCCAGCAGTCGCAGGGTTTACAATGAGCAGTTCTTC. Protein product: CASSRRVYNEQFF.

The chain recombines TRBV21-1 with TRBJ1-5; TRBD1, as called in the table, went unchecked against the DNA. TRBV21-1 is a recognized pseudogene. This CDR3 spans 19 amino acids. The CDR3 reads CASSKEGDRAGVGNQPQHF. The CDR3 DNA is TGTGCCAGCAGCAAGGAAGGGGACAGGGCCGGGGTTGGCAATCAGCCCCAGCATTTT.

The chain recombines TRBV21-1 with TRBJ2-7; TRBD1 was called by the table and not checked on the DNA. TRBV21-1 constitutes a pseudogene. This CDR3 contains 15 residues. The CDR3: CASSKGPGTGYEQYF. Written as DNA, the CDR3 is TGTGCCAGCAGCAAGGGTCCCGGGACAGGGTACGAGCAGTACTTC.

This clone has more than one count but fewer than ten. The chain carries TRBV10-3 and TRBJ1-1, with a possible D match to TRBD1 (5 bases). This CDR3 comprises 13 residues. Germline values: CDR1 ENHRY, CDR2 SYGVKD. V gave up 11 bases and J gave up 2 bases, with 15 bases separating them. CDR3 coding DNA: TGTGCCGCTGGCGGGGGTCAAAACACTGAAGCTTTCTTT. This codes for CAAGGGQNTEAFF.

The rearrangement links TRBV19 to TRBJ2-5, with 11 bases matching TRBD2. The CDR3 totals 17 residues. The V and J ends lost 1 base and 1 base, in that order; junction bases with no gene match: 5. Germline CDR1 reads LNHDA; CDR2 reads SQIVND (reference sequence). The CDR3 DNA reads as TGTGCCAGTAGTATAGTCCCGCTAGCGGGGGGCCAAGAGACCCAGTACTTC. Translated: CASSIVPLAGGQETQYF.

CDR3 sequence: CASSQDLRAEAFF. DNA for the CDR3: TGTGCCAGCAGCCAAGATCTCCGGGCTGAAGCTTTCTTT. The J gene is TRBJ1-1, the V gene TRBV14, with unresolved D. Trimming took 0 bases from V and 6 from J, leaving 8 bases between them. The germline V gene has CDR1 SGHDN and CDR2 FVKESK. This CDR3 has 13 amino acids.

The chain uses TRBV28 and TRBJ2-7; D is perhaps TRBD1 (5 bases). CDR1 MDHEN and CDR2 SYDVKM come from the germline V gene. The CDR3 has 15 residues. Between the trimmed V and J ends, which lost 7 bases and 3 bases, there was a span of 19 bases. The CDR3 DNA is TGTGCCAGCACCCTCTCGGCCCAGGGCCTCTACGAGCAGTACTTC. This encodes CASTLSAQGLYEQYF.

The chain has TRBV9 and TRBJ1-1, with TRBD1 matching over 10 bases. The CDR3 is 15 residues long. Germline trimming cut 0 bases from V and 5 bases from J; bases unmatched to any gene: 4. Germline CDR1 reads SGDLS; CDR2 reads YYNGEE. CDR3 sequence (DNA): TGTGCCAGCAGCGTAGCTGGACAGGGGGGGACTGAAGCTTTCTTT. Residues: CASSVAGQGGTEAFF.

The chain recombines TRBV27 with TRBJ2-7; TRBD2 agrees at 8 bases. Germline V gives CDR1 MNHEY, CDR2 SMNVEV (reference sequence). V was clipped by 4 bases and J by 3 bases; unmatched bases: 11. The CDR3 consists of 16 residues. CDR3: CASSSMRLANNYEQYF. In DNA, the CDR3 is TGTGCCAGCAGTTCGATGAGACTAGCGAATAACTACGAGCAGTACTTC.

The chain uses TRBV13 and TRBJ2-1; D possibly corresponds to TRBD2 (7 bases). V dropped 5 bases and J dropped 6 bases, with 23 bases sitting between them. This CDR3 is 17 amino acids long. Germline V gene sequence: CDR1 PRHDT, CDR2 FYEKMQ (reference sequence). Here the CDR3 reads CASSPLRGGWIANEQFF. CDR3 nucleotide sequence: TGTGCCAGCAGCCCACTAAGGGGGGGCTGGATTGCCAATGAGCAGTTCTTC.

The rearrangement uses TRBV9 and TRBJ2-2, with 7 bases aligning to TRBD1. The CDR3 length is 17 residues. With V trimmed by 1 base and J by 1 base, 7 bases remained unmatched. The germline V gene has CDR1 SGDLS and CDR2 YYNGEE. CDR3 nucleotides: TGTGCCAGCAGCGTAACCCACAGGACAGGGAACACCGGGGAGCTGTTTTTT. As protein: CASSVTHRTGNTGELFF. Filled out from reference TRBV9 and TRBJ2-2, the complete variable domain reads DSGVTQTPKHLITATGQRVTLRCSPRSGDLSVYWYQQSLDQGLQFLIQYYNGEERAKGNILERFSAQQFPDLHSELNLSSLELGDSALYFCASSVTHRTGNTGELFFGEGSRLTVL.

The CDR3 nucleotides read TGTGCCAGCAGCCAAGGGGCGGGAGGAGTCTATGGCTACACCTTC. It is translated as CASSQGAGGVYGYTF. The chain has TRBV3-1 (or the pseudogene TRBV3-2) and TRBJ1-2; D uncertain. Germline-derived CDR1 and CDR2 are LGHDT and YNNKEL (reference sequence). V lost 1 base and J lost 4, with 13 bases in between. The CDR3 spans 15 residues.

The chain is built from TRBV6-1 and TRBJ1-2, with D tentatively TRBD1 (6 bases). Germline V lookup: CDR1 MNHNS, CDR2 SASEGT. This CDR3 contains 15 residues. Trimming removed 2 bases from V and 4 bases from J, with 14 bases in between. CDR3 nucleotides: TGTGCCAGCAGTGAATTGAGTAGGGGGACCTATGGCTACACCTTC. This translates into CASSELSRGTYGYTF.

The rearrangement uses TRBV11-2 and TRBJ2-7; D perhaps matches TRBD1 (6 bases). The CDR3 covers 17 residues. Trimming removed 5 bases from V and 2 bases from J, with 22 bases in between. Per the germline V gene, CDR1 is SGHAT and CDR2 is FQNNGV. CDR3 loop: CASSPTNRDKTTYEQYF. The CDR3 region has the DNA TGTGCCAGCAGCCCCACGAACCGGGACAAAACTACCTACGAGCAGTACTTC.

This rearrangement joins TRBV7-8 to TRBJ1-3, with 8 nucleotides matching TRBD1. CDR1 is SGHVS and CDR2 is FQNEAQ in the germline V gene. Trimming took 5 bases from V and 2 from J; bases not matched to a gene: 2. The CDR3 runs 14 residues. The CDR3 DNA sequence: TGTGCCAGCAGCGCGGACAGGGCTGGAAACACCATATATTTT. It yields the protein CASSADRAGNTIYF.

About this clone: This same CDR3 is encoded by further DNA sequences in the sample. The rearrangement links TRBV7-3 to TRBJ2-7; D is possibly TRBD1 (6 bases). From germline, CDR1 is SGHTA and CDR2 FQGTGA. CDR3 length: 14 residues. Deletions cut 4 bases from V and 5 bases from J, with 15 bases between. The CDR3 protein is CASSSQGGIDEQYF. Here the CDR3 DNA reads TGTGCCAGCAGCTCACAGGGTGGCATCGACGAGCAGTACTTC. Full variable domain (remainder filled in from reference TRBV7-3 and TRBJ2-7): GAGVSQTPSNKVTEKGKYVELRCDPISGHTALYWYRQSLGQGPEFLIYFQGTGAADDSGLPNDRFFAVRPEGSVSTLKIQRTERGDSAVYLCASSSQGGIDEQYFGPGTRLTVT.

This chain connects TRBV25-1 to TRBJ1-1; possible D gene TRBD1, 5 bases. CDR1 is MGHDK, CDR2 SYGVNS, per germline. This CDR3 comprises 13 residues. Deletions cut 4 bases from V and 4 bases from J, with 10 bases between. CDR3 protein: CASSATALTEAFF. The CDR3 DNA sequence: TGTGCCAGCAGTGCGACAGCTCTCACTGAAGCTTTCTTT.

The chain has TRBV6-5 and TRBJ2-1, with 9 positions matching TRBD2. The junction had 9 bases not matched to a gene; V was cut back by 0 bases and J by 9 bases. The CDR3 has 16 amino acids. In germline, CDR1 is MNHEY, CDR2 SVGAGI. This chain's CDR3 is CASSYSKVAGEAEQFF. The CDR3 region has the DNA TGTGCCAGCAGTTACTCGAAGGTAGCGGGAGAGGCTGAGCAGTTCTTC.

The chain couples TRBV7-9 to TRBJ1-2; weak D call: TRBD1 (6 bases). The V and J ends lost 5 bases and 4 bases respectively, with 17 bases between them. Germline loops: CDR1 SEHNR, CDR2 FQNEAQ (reference sequence). CDR3 length: 15 residues. CDR3 DNA: TGTGCCAGCAGCCCACCCGGGACAACTGTCTATGGCTACACCTTC. This codes for CASSPPGTTVYGYTF.

V usage is TRBV7-6 and J usage is TRBJ2-7; 7 bases are a match to TRBD1. With V trimmed by 5 bases and J by 5 bases, 12 bases remained unmatched. This CDR3 contains 15 residues. Germline V gene data show CDR1 as SGHVS and CDR2 as FNYEAQ. In nucleotides, the CDR3 is TGTGCCAGCAGCCCGCGGATCGGACAGGTAAACGAGCAGTACTTC. Amino acid sequence: CASSPRIGQVNEQYF.

This clone was seen a few times. One end of the junction is discordant with germline, which a read error may explain. The chain links TRBV11-1 to TRBJ1-2, with a weak D call TRBD1 (5 bases). The CDR3 is 13 amino acids. The germline V gene encodes CDR1 SGHAT and CDR2 FQDESV (reference sequence). CDR3 sequence (DNA): TGTGCCAGCAGCTTAGACAGGAACTCTGGCTACACCTTC. It translates to CASSLDRNSGYTF. Together with reference TRBV11-1 and TRBJ1-2, the CDR3 gives the full variable domain: EAEVAQSPRYKITEKSQAVAFWCDPISGHATLYWYRQILGQGPELLVQFQDESVVDDSQLPKDRFSAERLKGVDSTLKIQPAELGDSAMYLCASSLDRNSGYTFGSGTRLTVV.

The chain has TRBV19 and TRBJ2-1; 7 bases fit TRBD2. The CDR3 loop spans 16 amino acids. V shed 2 bases, J shed 6 bases, and the junction held 10 bases outside the gene matches. Germline V gene sequence: CDR1 LNHDA, CDR2 SQIVND (reference sequence). DNA of the CDR3: TGTGCCAGTAGTATACTGGGCGGGAGCTTAGCCAATGAGCAGTTCTTC. Translating gives CASSILGGSLANEQFF.

The chain joins TRBV27 to TRBJ1-1; 11 bases line up with TRBD1. The CDR3 sequence is 14 residues long. Germline CDR1 reads MNHEY; CDR2 reads SMNVEV (reference sequence). V trimming: 4 bases; J trimming: 6 bases; junction bases outside the gene matches: 4. CDR3 sequence (DNA): TGTGCCAGCAGTTACGGACAGGGGGCTTCTGAAGCTTTCTTT. Protein product: CASSYGQGASEAFF.

The chain carries TRBV7-3 and TRBJ2-7, with D perhaps TRBD2 (6 bases). Trimming took 5 bases from V and 2 from J, leaving 19 bases between them. The V gene's germline CDR1 is SGHTA and CDR2 FQGTGA. This CDR3 has 16 amino acids. CDR3 sequence reads: CASSPKGGRTAYEQYF. The CDR3 nucleotides read TGTGCCAGCAGCCCTAAAGGTGGGAGGACTGCCTACGAGCAGTACTTC.

The chain recombines TRBV4-1 with TRBJ2-5, with D unresolved. CDR3 length equals 14 residues. CDR1 MGHRA and CDR2 YSYEKL come from the germline V gene. Trimming took 0 bases from V and 5 from J, leaving 10 bases between them. CDR3 protein: CASSQDPARETQYF. The CDR3, as DNA: TGCGCCAGCAGCCAAGATCCTGCCAGGGAGACCCAGTACTTC.

V usage is TRBV5-4 and J usage is TRBJ2-7; TRBD2 is a possible D gene (6 bases). The germline V and J ends were trimmed by 4 bases and 3 bases, with 20 bases remaining between them. This CDR3 is 16 amino acids long. In germline, CDR1 is SGHNT, CDR2 YYREEE (reference sequence). The CDR3 is CASSPNAGTGGYEQYF. The DNA for the CDR3 is TGTGCCAGCAGCCCAAACGCCGGGACTGGTGGCTACGAGCAGTACTTC.

The chain combines TRBV10-3 with TRBJ1-3, with a tentative D call TRBD1 (6 bases). The germline V and J ends were trimmed by 0 bases and 4 bases, with 13 bases remaining between them. The germline CDR1 and CDR2 sequences are ENHRY and SYGVKD. This CDR3 is 16 amino acids long. The CDR3, as DNA: TGTGCCATCAGTGAGTCTGGCCAGGGGTCCGGAAACACCATATATTTT. This encodes CAISESGQGSGNTIYF.